The present TCR beta chain was sequenced within a study of monozygotic twins with inflammatory bowel disease. This CDR3 spans 16 amino acids. CDR1 LNHDA and CDR2 SQIVND come from the germline V gene (reference sequence). TCRdb reprocessed the 5' RACE reads, with one entry per CDR3 protein and no DNA. This sample's clone table lists about 160,000 distinct CDR3 sequences. This sequence was found in a human donor with ulcerative colitis or Crohn's disease, or a healthy co-twin of an affected twin (not recorded which). The sample taken for sequencing was blood. This rearrangement joins TRBV19 to TRBJ2-1; without DNA, the TCRdb call of TRBD2 cannot be checked. The CDR3: CASSPSSGSEANEQFF.